This T cell receptor beta chain derives from a study of monozygotic twins with inflammatory bowel disease. The CDR3 has 11 amino acids. Germline CDR1 and CDR2: MNHEY and SVGAGI. Reanalyzing the 5' RACE reads, TCRdb keeps one entry per CDR3 protein, without DNA. The sample table sets out 350,000 to 500,000 distinct CDR3 sequences. The receptor's source is a human donor with ulcerative colitis or Crohn's disease, or a healthy co-twin of an affected twin (not recorded which). The gene calls are TRBV6-5 and TRBJ2-5. Sequencing used blood. The CDR3 here is CASSYGRTQYF.